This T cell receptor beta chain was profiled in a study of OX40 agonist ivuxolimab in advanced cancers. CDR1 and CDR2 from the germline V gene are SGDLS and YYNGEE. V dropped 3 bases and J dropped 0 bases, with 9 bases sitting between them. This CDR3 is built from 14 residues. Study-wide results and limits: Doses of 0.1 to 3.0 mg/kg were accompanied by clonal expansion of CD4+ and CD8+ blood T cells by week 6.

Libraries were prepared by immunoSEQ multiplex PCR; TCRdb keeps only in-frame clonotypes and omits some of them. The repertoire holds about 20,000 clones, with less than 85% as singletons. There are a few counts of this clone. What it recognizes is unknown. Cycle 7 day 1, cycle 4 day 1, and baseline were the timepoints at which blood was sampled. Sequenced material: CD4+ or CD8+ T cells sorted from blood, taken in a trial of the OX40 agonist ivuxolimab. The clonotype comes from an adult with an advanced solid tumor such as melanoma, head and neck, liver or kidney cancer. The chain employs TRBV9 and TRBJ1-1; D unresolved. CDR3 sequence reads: CASSAGGMNTEAFF. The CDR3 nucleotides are TGTGCCAGCAGCGCGGGAGGGATGAACACTGAAGCTTTCTTT.